This TCR beta chain is from a study of cytomegalovirus exposure and HLA in healthy donors (dated by TCRdb to 2017 to 2019). The study in broad terms: In an earlier analysis of around 540 of the donors, roughly 300 Gb of sequence data and 100 million or so unique TCR beta sequences from about 190 million T cells were reported. An early release that covered some 640 HLA-typed donors contained approximately 300 gigabases of sequencing data and tens of millions of unique TCR sequences. The genetic ancestry cluster associated with self-reported Caucasian donors included about 84% of the roughly 410 genotyped donors. The study aimed to test whether cataloging public T cell receptors could reveal signatures of past pathogen exposure. The T cell repertoires of several hundred subjects were profiled by immunosequencing and related to cytomegalovirus serostatus. Besides the first cohort of more than 650 subjects, a separate validation cohort made up of over 100 different subjects was used. High-throughput TCR immunosequencing, statistical association of individual TCRs with disease status, and machine learning were combined to predict cytomegalovirus infection status. A later analysis re-analyzed previously published TCR beta repertoires from 666 donors and added high-resolution HLA genotyping to study TCR occurrence patterns. Rather than using new phenotypic data, the later analysis identified candidate immune exposures from TCR beta sequences and from how often those sequences occurred across donors. To decide whether each TCR beta V gene segment behaved as functional or pseudogenic, an earlier analysis of fewer than 750 of the donors relied on high-throughput TCR beta sequencing. Donor age, sex, ethnicity and CMV serostatus were collected together with the repertoire data. A later genetic analysis used genome-wide SNP genotypes for about 60% of the roughly 700 donors, treating that subset as a discovery cohort. All discovery cohort repertoires had been generated on a single sequencing platform. Class I and class II HLA loci were covered by the typing at four-digit resolution. The number of donors typed differed by locus, with 629-630 for A, B, C, DRB1 and DQB1, around 500 for DQA1, some 570 for DPA1, and around 450 for DPB1. Four or five DR-DQ haplotypes were handled as single units for association and clustering because linkage in the cohort was strong. Among about 410 genotyped donors of the cohort, an average of around 240,000 unique TCR beta nucleotide sequences was sequenced per donor, of which 15% to 20% were non-productive. Beyond this particular receptor, the publication reports: Broadly in line with IMGT annotations, most TCR beta V segments showed up in productive rearrangements about 87% or about 30% of the time in an earlier analysis of a few hundred of the donors. A total of fewer than 200 TCR beta chains were listed by the study as associated with cytomegalovirus. Most TCR sequences were seen in very few donors, while some public TCRs were found in many individuals. A later analysis found that TCR association rates varied across HLA loci, with DRB1 alleles showing the most associated TCRs and HLA-C alleles the fewest. Some IMGT-functional V segments, including TRBV6-2 and TRBV6-3, could not be distinguished by the 87-base-pair reads and were therefore excluded. Presence/absence analyses assumed roughly uniform sequencing depth across donors, an assumption that may not hold. A cluster of highly shared sequence variants was judged likely to be a technical artifact of the sequencing pipeline. A later analysis found that most CMV-associated TCR beta chains appeared HLA-restricted, with HLA associations seemingly driven largely by CMV exposure. Three of the identified cytomegalovirus-associated TCR beta chains were confirmed in vitro to be specific for cytomegalovirus antigens. An association between a missense DCLRE1C variant and V-gene and J-gene trimming of TCR beta chains was found in a later genetic analysis and replicated in an independent cohort. Linkage disequilibrium might explain the correlated functional status among segregating V segments, but an unknown experimental factor could not be ruled out. Compared with the roughly 700-donor mean, donors in an Asian-associated ancestry cluster had fewer N-insertions in productive TCRs, according to a later genetic analysis. Assigning TCR associations to individual alleles was difficult when HLA alleles, especially DR and DQ, strongly co-occurred. The classifier was reported to diagnose cytomegalovirus status with high specificity and sensitivity in both the original cohort and the validation cohort. In a later analysis, HLA-associated TCR beta chains showed more clonal expansion and lower generation probabilities than non-associated chains that were equally common. A further reported finding was that TCR beta sequences accurately predicted the HLA-A and HLA-B alleles for most subjects in the first cohort. Because HLA typing was missing for some donors at each locus, association tests included only the typed subset. This cohort had only TCR beta chains sequenced, and the lack of alpha or paired-chain data limited which features could be detected. Immune exposure information for the cohort was limited to CMV serostatus. The authors suggested that the approach could potentially be extended to other disease states and immunological phenotypes. At a false discovery rate of 0.05, a later analysis linked some 17,000 TCR beta sequences to specific HLA alleles. Because counts were too low, about 15 rarely observed V segments, including chromosome 9 orphons, were left out of the earlier analysis of a few hundred of the donors. A later analysis reported that several top co-occurrence clusters appeared linked to parvovirus B19, influenza, CMV and Epstein-Barr virus.

Library generation was performed with the immunoSEQ multiplex PCR assay. For the multiplex PCR, a mixture combining 60 forward primers for TCR Vbeta segments and 13 reverse primers for TCR Jbeta segments was used. The CDR3 region of rearranged TCR beta genes was amplified from genomic DNA by a multiplex PCR assay. The amplified TCR beta libraries were sequenced on the Illumina HiSeq System as 87-base-pair reads. The paper's data handling went like this. A later analysis tallied around 82 million unique TCR beta chains across the 666 repertoires, and approximately 11 million of those chains were shared by two or more donors. Raw reads were error-corrected and collapsed into unique sequences by a nearest-neighbor algorithm in which closely related sequences were merged to remove PCR and sequencing errors. Alignment of CDR3 sequences to IMGT reference sequences was used to assign V, D and J gene segments. Each retained sequence needed at least a six-nucleotide match to both a V gene segment and a J gene segment. Rearrangements were called productive when the CDR3 lacked stop codons and stayed in frame with V and J; all others were non-productive. CDR3 was defined by IMGT convention, running from the second conserved V-encoded cysteine to the conserved J-encoded phenylalanine. The earlier analysis of 587 of the donors excluded sequences that lacked an unambiguous match to a single V gene segment. An earlier analysis of some 500 of the donors classified V segments as functional when productive rearrangements were above 56.7% and as segregating when the standard deviation between donors was above 5%. To diagnose cytomegalovirus status from the catalog of TCR beta chain sequences, a statistical classification framework was built. In a later analysis, TCR nucleotide sequences were compared against IMGT/GENE-DB human TR gene sequences so that V and J genes could be assigned. Using the TCRdist pipeline, a later analysis assigned CDR3 sequences along with most-parsimonious VDJ recombination scenarios. In a later analysis, each TCR beta chain was defined by its CDR3 amino acid sequence together with its V-gene family, and reads lacking a unique V-gene family were excluded. As a way to deal with suspected cross-contamination and a sequencing artifact, a later analysis dropped 640 or so nucleotide sequences that were highly shared and had low generation probability. A later analysis calculated a clonal expansion index for each public chain from normalized within-repertoire ranks of inferred template counts. In a later analysis, generation probabilities were computed with a VDJ recombination model fitted to out-of-frame rearrangements, and the resulting probabilities were checked against IGoR. In a later analysis, TCR-TCR, TCR-HLA and TCR-CMV co-occurrence was scored with hypergeometric tests, and a repertoire-size bias correction was applied to TCR pairs. False discovery rates were estimated in a later analysis by permuting HLA or CMV assignments 20 times. In a later analysis, co-occurring TCRs were grouped with DBSCAN, and TCRdist sequence similarity was added when clustering was performed within HLA-allele-positive subsets. Repertoires with fewer than 30,000 or more than 120,000 public chains were left out of co-occurrence clustering, as were about 5 repertoires with anomalous nucleotide sharing. This is the immuneACCESS table as TCRdb keeps it, with only in-frame sequences that have V and J called. A part of the clones is gone; compared with another copy, unresolved V genes explain less than half, and the rest is unexplained. V and J calls and clone size are as listed in that table; D and trimming were resolved from the DNA. The sample records 100,000 to 150,000 clones, around 67% of which are singletons. Jointly, the top ten make up more than 4.5% of the sample.

CDR1 and CDR2, looked up from the germline V gene (reference sequence), are GTSNPN and SVGIG. The CDR3, cysteine through phenylalanine, is 11 amino acids long. Only CDR3 DNA remains: 33 bases, in frame from the first base. Trimming removed 3 bases from V and 4 bases from J, leaving 6 bases between the germline ends. This clone was seen a handful of times. The antigen this receptor binds is unknown. No per-base quality is available; no much larger clone lies one base away. The cohort comprised 670 or so healthy bone marrow donors. At the time of sampling, all cohort members were nominally healthy, though unrecorded immune exposures were likely present. The donor was CMV seropositive and belonged to the group of about 290 seropositive cohort members. Each donor provided a peripheral blood sample, and peripheral blood mononuclear cells were used for TCR beta sequencing. Genomic DNA was extracted from the blood cell samples with the Qiagen DNeasy Blood Extraction Kit.

Specimen: PBMCs. The TCR was taken from a man in his 60s in good health and CMV-seropositive. This sequence uses TRBV30 and TRBJ1-2; a confident D gene designation cannot be given. The CDR3 sequence is CAWSGFYGYTF. The DNA sequence is TGTGCCTGGAGCGGGTTCTATGGCTACACCTTC.